This TCR beta chain derives from a study of blood T cell repertoires in COVID-19. The repertoire was sequenced with immunoSEQ multiplex PCR; TCRdb's copy has only in-frame clones and lacks some. The sample comprises around 140,000 clones, approximately 84% of which are singletons, and around 1.4% rests with the top ten. Sequencing used peripheral blood. The receptor was isolated from a man in his sixties with acute or convalescent COVID-19.

The DNA for the CDR3 is TGTGCCAGCAGTTTAAACAGGGGCCCCTACGAGCAGTACTTC. It codes for CASSLNRGPYEQYF. This sequence joins TRBV27 and TRBJ2-7; 7 bases map to TRBD1. V gave up 2 bases and J gave up 2 bases; unmatched junction bases: 3. The germline CDR1 and CDR2 sequences are MNHEY and SMNVEV (reference sequence). The length of the CDR3 is 14 residues.